The rows below give T cell receptor beta chains drawn from one sample of a study of OX40 agonist ivuxolimab in advanced cancers. TCRdb's table, derived via immunoSEQ multiplex PCR, lists solely in-frame clones and lacks some. The data hold approximately 80,000 clones, with approximately 85% observed a single time. The specimen comprised CD4+ or CD8+ T cells sorted from blood, sampled in a trial of the OX40 agonist ivuxolimab. These receptors were taken from an adult with an advanced solid tumor such as melanoma, head and neck, liver or kidney cancer. Both conserved end residues are part of each CDR3. D genes are given only for firm matches. Rows may omit the clone size; those that give it use once, few, many or a size class.

D gene,clone size,J gene,V gene,CDR3 protein,CDR3 DNA
NA,once,TRBJ2-5,TRBV5-1,CASSLQGNPEETQYF,TGCGCCAGCAGCTTGCAAGGGAACCCGGAGGAGACCCAGTACTTC
NA,NA,TRBJ2-7,TRBV4-1,CASSPQALGRGSGEQYF,TGCGCCAGCAGCCCCCAGGCCCTGGGCAGGGGATCCGGCGAGCAGTACTTC
TRBD2,NA,TRBJ2-7,TRBV7-9,CASSLEASGYYEQYF,TGTGCCAGCAGCTTAGAGGCTAGCGGATACTACGAGCAGTACTTC
NA,NA,TRBJ2-5,TRBV7-2,CASSPRQMETQYF,TGTGCCAGCAGCCCCAGACAGATGGAGACCCAGTACTTC
NA,NA,TRBJ1-5,TRBV5-5,CASSFTEWKPQHF,TGTGCCAGCAGCTTCACGGAATGGAAGCCCCAGCATTTT
NA,NA,TRBJ1-5,TRBV7-8,CASSSQLGFQPQHF,TGTGCCAGCAGCTCGCAGTTGGGATTTCAGCCCCAGCATTTT
TRBD1,NA,TRBJ2-7,TRBV5-4,CASSSGTGVSEQYF,TGTGCCAGCAGCTCCGGGACAGGGGTTTCCGAGCAGTACTTC
NA,NA,TRBJ2-5,TRBV27,CASSPAHIGGVQETQYF,TGTGCCAGCAGTCCCGCTCATATAGGCGGGGTTCAAGAGACCCAGTACTTC
TRBD2,NA,TRBJ2-5,TRBV9,CASSVHGLASQETQYF,TGTGCCAGCAGCGTCCACGGACTAGCGAGCCAAGAGACCCAGTACTTC
TRBD2,few,TRBJ2-5,TRBV9,CASSVGGLASETQYF,TGTGCCAGCAGCGTAGGTGGACTAGCATCGGAGACCCAGTACTTC
NA,NA,TRBJ2-5,TRBV9,CASSATGIQETQYF,TGTGCCAGCAGCGCAACAGGGATACAAGAGACCCAGTACTTC
NA,medium-sized,TRBJ2-7,TRBV2,CASSVSSGYSYEQYF,TGTGCCAGCAGTGTAAGCAGCGGTTACTCCTACGAGCAGTACTTC
NA,NA,TRBJ2-2,TRBV7-6,CASSLGQGFGELFF,TGTGCCAGCAGCTTAGGGCAGGGGTTCGGGGAGCTGTTTTTT
NA,NA,TRBJ2-5,TRBV6-1,CASSESWGSETQYF,TGTGCCAGCAGTGAGAGCTGGGGGTCGGAGACCCAGTACTTC
NA,NA,TRBJ1-5,TRBV25-1,CASSNSGNQPQHF,TGTGCCAGCAGTAATTCCGGGAATCAGCCCCAGCATTTT
NA,NA,TRBJ2-5,TRBV28,CATTISQGSETQYF,TGTGCCACCACCATCTCACAGGGATCGGAGACCCAGTACTTC
NA,few,TRBJ2-5,TRBV14,CASSQGSGTEETQYF,TGTGCCAGCAGCCAAGGGTCAGGAACGGAGGAGACCCAGTACTTC
TRBD2,few,TRBJ2-7,TRBV7-9,CASSSSGLREQYF,TGTGCCAGCAGCTCTAGCGGCCTACGGGAGCAGTACTTC
TRBD2,NA,TRBJ2-1,TRBV5-4,CASSKGLAGVGDEQFF,TGTGCCAGCAGCAAGGGACTAGCGGGAGTTGGCGATGAGCAGTTCTTC
TRBD2,NA,TRBJ2-1,TRBV9,CASSPSGSRGDEQFF,TGTGCCAGCAGCCCTAGCGGGAGTCGCGGGGATGAGCAGTTCTTC
TRBD1,few,TRBJ1-4,TRBV19,CASSTGTGGVGEKLFF,TGTGCCAGTAGTACGGGGACAGGGGGCGTCGGTGAAAAACTGTTTTTT
TRBD1,NA,TRBJ1-2,TRBV6-1,CASRDRDRNYGYTF,TGTGCCAGCAGAGACCGGGACAGGAACTATGGCTACACCTTC
NA,NA,TRBJ1-1,TRBV2,CASRRDLNTEAFF,TGTGCCAGCAGGAGGGACTTAAACACTGAAGCTTTCTTT
TRBD2,NA,TRBJ2-1,TRBV9,CASSVASGSGYNEQFF,TGTGCCAGCAGCGTAGCGAGCGGGAGCGGTTACAATGAGCAGTTCTTC
NA,NA,TRBJ2-7,TRBV18,CASSLDLGYEQYF,TGTGCCAGCTCACTGGACTTGGGTTACGAGCAGTACTTC
NA,NA,TRBJ1-1,TRBV6-5,CASSYGQTEAFF,TGTGCCAGCAGTTACGGGCAGACAGAAGCTTTCTTT
NA,once,TRBJ2-1,TRBV11-3,CASSLQAGAQGYNEQFF,TGTGCCAGCAGCTTACAGGCGGGAGCGCAGGGGTACAATGAGCAGTTCTTC
TRBD2,NA,TRBJ2-7,TRBV5-8,CASSVDGLAGQSSYEQYF,TGTGCCAGCAGCGTCGATGGACTAGCGGGACAAAGCTCCTACGAGCAGTACTTC
TRBD1,NA,TRBJ2-1,TRBV2,CASSDNRGRRNEQFF,TGTGCCAGCAGTGATAACAGGGGGCGCCGGAATGAGCAGTTCTTC
TRBD2,NA,TRBJ2-3,TRBV6-6,CASITSGSTDTQYF,TGTGCCAGCATCACTAGCGGATCCACAGATACGCAGTATTTT
TRBD2,few,TRBJ2-5,TRBV5-1,CASLAGGRGGETQYF,TGCGCCAGCCTCGCTGGCGGGAGGGGGGGAGAGACCCAGTACTTC
TRBD1,NA,TRBJ2-1,TRBV7-9,CASNSPDRGPEDEQFF,TGTGCCAGCAACTCTCCCGACAGGGGGCCCGAGGATGAGCAGTTCTTC
NA,NA,TRBJ2-1,TRBV10-1,CATLQRPRWNEQFF,TGCGCCACCCTGCAGCGGCCCCGGTGGAATGAGCAGTTCTTC
NA,NA,TRBJ2-3,TRBV30,CAWKRYEGARQYF,TGTGCCTGGAAGAGATATGAGGGAGCCCGGCAGTATTTT
TRBD1,NA,TRBJ2-1,TRBV7-7,CASSSRQGLYNEQFF,TGTGCTAGCAGCTCCCGACAGGGCCTTTACAATGAGCAGTTCTTC
NA,NA,TRBJ1-5,TRBV2,CASSEAEGQPQHF,TGTGCCAGCAGTGAAGCGGAGGGGCAGCCCCAGCATTTT
TRBD2,NA,TRBJ2-1,TRBV5-1,CASSLEGLAGTVNEQFF,TGCGCCAGCAGCCTAGAGGGACTAGCGGGAACTGTGAATGAGCAGTTCTTC
NA,NA,TRBJ2-4,TRBV19,CATRGLGAKNIQYF,TGTGCCACCCGAGGGTTGGGAGCCAAAAACATTCAGTACTTC
TRBD1,NA,TRBJ1-6,TRBV9,CASSIGQGFNSPLHF,TGTGCCAGCAGCATTGGACAGGGCTTTAATTCACCCCTCCACTTT
TRBD2,NA,TRBJ2-1,TRBV11-3,CASSGLANEQFF,TGTGCCAGCTCGGGACTAGCCAATGAGCAGTTCTTC
NA,NA,TRBJ2-7,TRBV5-1,CASSLEPKYEQYF,TGCGCCAGCAGCTTGGAGCCCAAATACGAGCAGTACTTC
NA,once,TRBJ1-2,TRBV7-8,CASSSATGSLYGYTF,TGTGCCAGCAGCTCTGCTACAGGGTCCCTCTATGGCTACACCTTC
NA,NA,TRBJ2-5,TRBV19,CASSAVEVSETQYF,TGTGCCAGTAGTGCGGTCGAGGTGTCGGAGACCCAGTACTTC
NA,NA,TRBJ2-2,TRBV7-8,CASAETLLGTGELFF,TGTGCCAGCGCCGAGACACTCCTAGGGACCGGGGAGCTGTTTTTT
NA,NA,TRBJ2-2,TRBV11-3,CASSLVGSGELFF,TGTGCCAGCAGCTTAGTAGGGTCCGGGGAGCTGTTTTTT
NA,NA,TRBJ2-1,TRBV28,CASSSQGGEQFF,TGTGCCAGCAGTTCCCAGGGAGGTGAGCAGTTCTTC
NA,NA,TRBJ2-1,TRBV6-5,CATHRTSNEQFF,TGTGCCACCCACCGGACCAGCAATGAGCAGTTCTTC
TRBD1,NA,TRBJ1-6,TRBV7-6,CASSLEQGGSPLHF,TGTGCCAGCAGCTTAGAGCAGGGGGGTTCACCCCTCCACTTT
NA,NA,TRBJ2-5,TRBV2,CASSALVGETQYF,TGTGCCAGCAGTGCACTAGTGGGTGAGACCCAGTACTTC
NA,once,TRBJ2-5,TRBV4-1,CASSQFGNQETQYF,TGCGCCAGCAGCCAATTTGGCAACCAAGAGACCCAGTACTTC
TRBD2,NA,TRBJ2-1,TRBV4-3,CASSLLAAAEQFF,TGCGCCAGCAGCCTCCTAGCGGCAGCTGAGCAGTTCTTC
NA,NA,TRBJ2-7,TRBV7-2,CASSPGYEQYF,TGTGCCAGCAGCCCTGGGTACGAGCAGTACTTC
NA,few,TRBJ2-5,TRBV7-9,CASSSPFPNQETQYF,TGTGCCAGCAGCTCCCCATTTCCCAACCAAGAGACCCAGTACTTC
NA,NA,TRBJ1-1,TRBV9,CASSVGDNTEAFF,TGTGCCAGCAGCGTGGGGGACAACACTGAAGCTTTCTTT
NA,NA,TRBJ1-5,TRBV19,CASSIFAGGTQPQHF,TGTGCCAGTAGTATATTCGCGGGGGGAACTCAGCCCCAGCATTTT
NA,NA,TRBJ1-2,TRBV11-2,CASSPTMGSFYGYTF,TGTGCCAGCAGCCCAACAATGGGCAGTTTCTATGGCTACACCTTC
TRBD1,NA,TRBJ1-6,TRBV27,CATRGLGNSPLHF,TGTGCCACCAGGGGGCTGGGTAATTCACCCCTCCACTTT
TRBD2,NA,TRBJ2-1,TRBV11-2,CASSFAGGRNEQFF,TGTGCCAGCAGTTTTGCGGGAGGGCGTAATGAGCAGTTCTTC
NA,NA,TRBJ2-5,TRBV18,CASSPPVGREETQYF,TGTGCCAGCTCACCACCGGTGGGAAGGGAGGAGACCCAGTACTTC